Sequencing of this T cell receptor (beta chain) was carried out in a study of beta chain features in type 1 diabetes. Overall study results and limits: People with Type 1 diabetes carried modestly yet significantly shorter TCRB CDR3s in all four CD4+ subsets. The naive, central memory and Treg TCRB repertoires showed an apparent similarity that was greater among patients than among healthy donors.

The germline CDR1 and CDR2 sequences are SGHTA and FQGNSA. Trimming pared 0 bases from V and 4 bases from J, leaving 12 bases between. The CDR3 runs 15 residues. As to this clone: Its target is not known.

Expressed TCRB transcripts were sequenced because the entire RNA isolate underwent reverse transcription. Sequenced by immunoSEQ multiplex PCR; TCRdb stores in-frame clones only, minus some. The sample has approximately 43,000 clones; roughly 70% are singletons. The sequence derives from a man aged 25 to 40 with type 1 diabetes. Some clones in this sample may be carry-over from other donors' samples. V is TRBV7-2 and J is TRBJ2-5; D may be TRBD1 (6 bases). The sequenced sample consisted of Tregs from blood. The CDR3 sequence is CASSLALGAGETQYF. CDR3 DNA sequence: TGTGCCAGCAGCTTAGCATTGGGGGCCGGAGAGACCCAGTACTTC.